This T cell receptor (beta chain) was documented in a study of blood T cell repertoires in COVID-19. Here immunoSEQ multiplex PCR was the method, and the copy in TCRdb shows in-frame clones only, minus some. The sample records approximately 210,000 clones, more than 75% being singletons. CDR3 length: 16 amino acids. Germline CDR1 and CDR2: SGDLS and YYNGEE. V lost 3 bases and J lost 8; bases outside the gene matches: 13. Sequencing was performed on PBMCs or T cells enriched from blood (not recorded which). J is TRBJ2-1 and V is TRBV9; 8 positions match TRBD2. The clonotype was recovered from a woman between 50 and 59 years old with acute COVID-19. CDR3 protein: CASSGVRGGPGDEQFF. The CDR3 nucleotides read TGTGCCAGCAGCGGGGTACGCGGGGGGCCCGGGGATGAGCAGTTCTTC.